One and the same sample provided the 25 T cell receptor beta chains below, sequenced in a study of T cells after yellow fever vaccination. TCRdb processed the 5' RACE reads anew with MiXCR; each CDR3 protein has one entry. The sample consists of some 250,000 distinct CDR3 sequences, 6.9% of them appearing once. Specimen: CD4+ T cells sorted from PBMCs, collected 15 days after the yellow fever booster vaccination. These receptors were obtained from a man aged 25-45 years who received the YFV17D yellow fever vaccine.

This clonotype appeared many times. The chain has TRBV20-1 and TRBJ2-3, with a tentative D call TRBD1 (5 bases). Germline CDR1 DFQATT, CDR2 SNEGSKA (reference sequence). CDR3 length: 12 residues. Trimming cost V 5 bases and J 0 bases, with 6 bases left between them. The CDR3 sequence: CSARTSTDTQYF. CDR3 DNA: TGCAGTGCTCGGACAAGCACAGATACGCAGTATTTT.

The sample holds a few counts of this clonotype. This chain uses TRBV7-2 with TRBJ2-2; D uncertain. CDR3 size: 11 residues. Germline lookup yields CDR1 SGHTA and CDR2 FQGNSA. The V and J ends lost 5 bases and 9 bases respectively, with 7 bases between them. This chain's CDR3 is CASSPARELFF. The CDR3 DNA reads as TGTGCCAGCAGCCCCGCCCGGGAGCTGTTTTTT.

This sequence joins TRBV20-1 and TRBJ1-5; possible D gene TRBD1, 5 bases. This CDR3 is 15 amino acids long. From germline, CDR1 is DFQATT and CDR2 SNEGSKA (reference sequence). V shed 3 bases and J shed 0 bases, with 12 bases lying between them. CDR3 in amino acids: CSASPGQPSNQPQHF. CDR3 bases: TGCAGTGCTAGCCCCGGACAACCTAGCAATCAGCCCCAGCATTTT.

This clonotype has a handful of counts. The chain combines TRBV7-2 with TRBJ2-2, with a possible D match to TRBD1 (5 bases). Germline V gives CDR1 SGHTA, CDR2 FQGNSA. This CDR3 has 16 amino acids. Trimming took off 5 bases at V and 3 bases at J, with 16 bases between the two ends. CDR3 protein: CASSIRQGGDTGELFF. The CDR3 DNA follows: TGTGCCAGCAGCATCCGGCAGGGCGGCGACACCGGGGAGCTGTTTTTT.

By sample share, this clonotype is medium-sized. This CDR3 is CASVGLAGVIEQFF. The CDR3, as DNA: TGTGCCAGCGTGGGACTAGCGGGAGTGATTGAGCAGTTCTTC. The chain combines TRBV12-3 or TRBV12-4 with TRBJ2-1; 14 positions match TRBD2. V lost 8 bases to trimming and J lost 9 bases; unmatched junction nucleotides: 6. CDR3 length: 14 amino acids.

The chain has TRBV20-1 and TRBJ1-6; unclear D gene. V was shortened by 3 bases and J by 5 bases, with 11 bases between the two germline ends. Germline V gene sequence: CDR1 DFQATT, CDR2 SNEGSKA (reference sequence). The CDR3 length is 14 residues. The CDR3 sequence is CSASGSYNNSPLHF. The DNA for the CDR3 is TGCAGTGCTAGTGGCAGCTATAATAATTCACCCCTCCACTTT.

The chain has TRBV20-1 and TRBJ2-1; TRBD1 matches 9 bases. CDR3 length equals 16 residues. Germline V gives CDR1 DFQATT, CDR2 SNEGSKA (reference sequence). The J segment lost 9 bases and the V segment lost 3 bases, leaving 15 bases of the junction unmatched. CDR3: CSARSGGGQGLVEQFF. In nucleotides, the CDR3 is TGCAGTGCTAGGAGTGGGGGGGGACAGGGTTTAGTTGAGCAGTTCTTC.

This clonotype was seen only a few times. This chain links TRBV20-1 with TRBJ2-5, with D maybe TRBD2 (5 bases). V lost 6 bases and J lost 5, with 13 bases in between. CDR3 length equals 12 residues. The germline V gene encodes CDR1 DFQATT and CDR2 SNEGSKA (reference sequence). The CDR3 DNA reads TGCAGTGCCATACTAGTGTCGGAGACCCAGTACTTC. It yields the protein CSAILVSETQYF.

This clonotype was detected ten times or more. The chain has TRBV5-4 and TRBJ2-1, with 8 bases fitting TRBD1. V was clipped by 4 bases and J by 7 bases; unmatched bases: 7. The CDR3 is 14 residues long. The V gene's germline CDR1 is SGHNT and CDR2 YYREEE (reference sequence). The CDR3 protein is CASSKQGVWNEQFF. CDR3 nucleotides: TGTGCCAGCAGCAAACAGGGGGTATGGAATGAGCAGTTCTTC.

This clonotype showed up just a few times. The chain joins TRBV12-3 or TRBV12-4 to TRBJ2-3; TRBD2 matches 10 bases. This CDR3 is 16 amino acids long. V gave up 6 bases and J gave up 4 bases; unmatched junction bases: 10. In DNA form, the CDR3 reads TGTGCCAGCAGCTCGAAACTAGCGGGAAACTCAGATACGCAGTATTTT. This translates into CASSSKLAGNSDTQYF.

The V gene is TRBV6-5, the J gene TRBJ1-2; D is ambiguous. Germline CDR1 reads MNHEY; CDR2 reads SVGAGI. CDR3 length: 14 amino acids. V lost 0 bases to trimming and J lost 5 bases, with 10 bases between them. The CDR3 bases are TGTGCCAGCAGTTACTCTGCGGGAGTTTATGGCTACACCTTC. Its translation: CASSYSAGVYGYTF.

The chain joins TRBV24-1 to TRBJ2-7; no reliable D call. With 1 base removed from V and 3 bases from J, the gap between germline ends came to 6 bases. Looked up from germline, CDR1 is KGHDR and CDR2 is SFDVKD. The CDR3 has 13 amino acids. The CDR3 loop reads CATSDFRGYEQYF. As DNA, the CDR3 is TGTGCCACCAGTGATTTCAGAGGCTACGAGCAGTACTTC.

This clonotype was counted at least ten times. The chain uses TRBV29-1 and TRBJ2-1; D ambiguous. Between the trimmed V and J ends, which lost 2 bases and 2 bases, there was a span of 7 bases. This CDR3 region has 13 residues. Germline values: CDR1 SQVTM, CDR2 ANQGSEA. The CDR3 DNA follows: TGCAGCGTTGAAAAGGCCGCCTACAATGAGCAGTTCTTC. Its translation is CSVEKAAYNEQFF.

At least ten counts were recorded for this clonotype. The genes are TRBV5-4 and TRBJ2-5; D might be TRBD2 (5 bases). Germline values: CDR1 SGHNT, CDR2 YYREEE (reference sequence). V dropped 10 bases and J dropped 4 bases, with 20 bases sitting between them. The CDR3 sequence is 14 residues long. This CDR3 reads CAGLRAGEGETQYF. CDR3 nucleotides: TGTGCCGGACTTCGGGCGGGTGAGGGAGAGACCCAGTACTTC. Supplemented by reference TRBV5-4 and TRBJ2-5, the full variable domain reads ETGVTQSPTHLIKTRGQQVTLRCSSQSGHNTVSWYQQALGQGPQFIFQYYREEENGRGNFPPRFSGLQFPNYSSELNVNALELDDSALYLCAGLRAGEGETQYFGPGTRLLVL.

The table lists this clonotype with many counts. This rearrangement joins TRBV24-1 to TRBJ2-2; no firm D call. The CDR3 is made up of 13 amino acids. In germline, CDR1 is KGHDR, CDR2 SFDVKD. The CDR3 nucleotides are TGTACTTATATAAGACATTCCGCCGGGGAGCTGTTTTTT. This codes for CTYIRHSAGELFF.

This clonotype was picked up a small number of times. The J gene is TRBJ2-1, the V gene TRBV18, with TRBD2 matching over 9 bases. The CDR3 contains 14 residues. Germline V gene data show CDR1 as KGHSH and CDR2 as LQKENI. V lost 6 bases, J lost 6 bases, and 6 bases stayed unmatched. CDR3 amino acids: CASSRSGGLNEQFF. The DNA of the CDR3 is TGTGCCAGCTCTCGTAGCGGGGGACTCAATGAGCAGTTCTTC. Variable domain in full (rest from reference TRBV18 and TRBJ2-1): NAGVMQNPRHLVRRRGQEARLRCSPMKGHSHVYWYRQLPEEGLKFMVYLQKENIIDESGMPKERFSAEFPKEGPSILRIQQVVRGDSAAYFCASSRSGGLNEQFFGPGTRLTVL.

The chain is built from TRBV20-1 and TRBJ2-7; tentative D call: TRBD2 (7 bases). Trimming left V 1 base short and J 2 bases short, with 15 bases between. Germline V lookup: CDR1 DFQATT, CDR2 SNEGSKA (reference sequence). CDR3 length equals 15 residues. CDR3 DNA sequence: TGCAGTGCTAGAGTGATGGGGGAGGGGGCCTACGAGCAGTACTTC. It specifies CSARVMGEGAYEQYF.

The chain employs TRBV7-2 and TRBJ2-5, with D hard to call. V was cut by 0 bases and J by 4 bases, with 15 bases left in between. CDR3 size: 16 residues. Per germline, CDR1 SGHTA and CDR2 FQGNSA. The CDR3 reads CASSLARLGQGETQYF. CDR3 in DNA: TGTGCCAGCAGCTTAGCGAGGTTGGGCCAAGGAGAGACCCAGTACTTC.

This rearrangement joins TRBV12-3 or TRBV12-4 to TRBJ2-1; 8 bases match TRBD2. The CDR3 is 14 residues long. V lost 8 bases, J lost 1 base, and 4 bases stayed unmatched. CDR3 sequence: CASGRLASYNEQFF. Here the CDR3 DNA reads TGTGCCAGCGGTCGACTAGCGTCCTACAATGAGCAGTTCTTC.

The genes are TRBV30 and TRBJ2-3; TRBD2 aligns across 9 bases. The trim removed 2 bases at V and 2 bases at J, leaving 11 bases unmatched. Germline CDR1 is GTSNPN and CDR2 is SVGIG (reference sequence). There are 17 residues in the CDR3. The CDR3 DNA follows: TGTGCCTGGAGTTCCCTTAGCGGGAGAGGGTCCACAGATACGCAGTATTTT. Protein sequence: CAWSSLSGRGSTDTQYF.

This clonotype was found a few times. This sequence joins TRBV18 and TRBJ2-1, with 11 bases aligning to TRBD2. The CDR3 extends over 15 amino acids. With V trimmed by 2 bases and J by 8 bases, 5 bases remained unmatched. Germline CDR1 reads KGHSH; CDR2 reads LQKENI. CDR3 sequence: CASSPSLAGGYEQFF. The CDR3 nucleotides read TGTGCCAGCTCACCATCGTTAGCGGGAGGGTATGAGCAGTTCTTC.

This clonotype was detected many times. The rearrangement links TRBV6-5 to TRBJ1-1; unclear D gene. The CDR3 is 14 amino acids. Per germline, CDR1 MNHEY and CDR2 SVGAGI. Trimming took off 7 bases at V and 3 bases at J, with 15 bases between the two ends. CDR3 coding DNA: TGTGCCAGCACGAAGGGCCAGTTGGACACTGAAGCTTTCTTT. Amino acids: CASTKGQLDTEAFF.

This clonotype occurred a few times. The chain recombines TRBV21-1 with TRBJ2-3; whether TRBD2, the table's D call, matches the DNA was not checked. TRBV21-1 is a documented pseudogene. The CDR3 length is 15 residues. This CDR3 is CARPGLAGGADTQYF. Written as DNA, the CDR3 is TGTGCCAGACCGGGACTAGCGGGAGGAGCAGATACGCAGTATTTT.

This clonotype was detected a few times. The rearrangement links TRBV10-3 to TRBJ2-5; 8 nucleotides agree with TRBD2. CDR3 length: 16 residues. Germline CDR1 and CDR2: ENHRY and SYGVKD. V dropped 3 bases and J dropped 7; count of bases not matched to a gene: 13. CDR3 DNA: TGTGCCATCAGTGACTTGGCGGGAGGAAGGGAAGGGACCCAGTACTTC. Protein: CAISDLAGGREGTQYF.

This clonotype was observed many times. The rearrangement joins TRBV10-3 to TRBJ2-1, with TRBD1 matching over 9 bases. This CDR3 has 15 amino acids. Trimming cost V 5 bases and J 1 base; bases outside gene matches: 3. Germline V gene lookup returns CDR1 ENHRY and CDR2 SYGVKD. The CDR3 coding sequence is TGTGCCATCAGTCAGGGACAGGGATCCTACAATGAGCAGTTCTTC. It codes for CAISQGQGSYNEQFF.